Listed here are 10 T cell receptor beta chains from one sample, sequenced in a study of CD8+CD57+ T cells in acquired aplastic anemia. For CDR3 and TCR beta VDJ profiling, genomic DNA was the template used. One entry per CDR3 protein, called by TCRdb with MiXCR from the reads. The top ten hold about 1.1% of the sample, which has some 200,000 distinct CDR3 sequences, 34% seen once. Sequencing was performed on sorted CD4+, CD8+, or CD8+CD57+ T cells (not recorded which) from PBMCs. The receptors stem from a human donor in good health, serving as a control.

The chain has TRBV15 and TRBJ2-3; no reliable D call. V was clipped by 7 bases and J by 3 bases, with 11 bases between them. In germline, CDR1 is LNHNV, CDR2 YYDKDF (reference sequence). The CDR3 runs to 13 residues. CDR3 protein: CATKLARTDTQYF. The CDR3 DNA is TGTGCCACCAAGTTGGCCAGGACAGATACGCAGTATTTT. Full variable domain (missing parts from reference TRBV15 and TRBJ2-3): DAMVIQNPRYQVTQFGKPVTLSCSQTLNHNVMYWYQQKSSQAPKLLFHYYDKDFNNEADTPDNFQSRRPNTSFCFLDIRSPGLGDTAMYLCATKLARTDTQYFGPGTRLTVL.

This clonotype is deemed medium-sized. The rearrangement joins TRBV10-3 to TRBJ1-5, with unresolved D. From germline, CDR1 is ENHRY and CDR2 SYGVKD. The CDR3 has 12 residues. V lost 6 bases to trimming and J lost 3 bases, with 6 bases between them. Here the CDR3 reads CAISATNQPQHF. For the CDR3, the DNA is TGTGCCATCAGCGCGACCAATCAGCCCCAGCATTTT.

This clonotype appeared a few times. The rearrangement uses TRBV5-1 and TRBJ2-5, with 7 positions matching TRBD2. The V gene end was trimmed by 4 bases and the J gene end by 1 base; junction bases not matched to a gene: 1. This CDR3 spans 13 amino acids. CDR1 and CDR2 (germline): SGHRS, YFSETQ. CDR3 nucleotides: TGCGCCAGCAGCGGGGGGGGCCAAGAGACCCAGTACTTC. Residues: CASSGGGQETQYF.

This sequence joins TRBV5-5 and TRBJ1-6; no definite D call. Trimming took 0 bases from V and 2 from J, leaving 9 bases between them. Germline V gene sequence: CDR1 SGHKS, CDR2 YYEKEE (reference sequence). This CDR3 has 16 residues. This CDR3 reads CASSLAGVPYNSPLHF. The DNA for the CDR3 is TGTGCCAGCAGCTTGGCCGGGGTACCCTATAATTCACCCCTCCACTTT.

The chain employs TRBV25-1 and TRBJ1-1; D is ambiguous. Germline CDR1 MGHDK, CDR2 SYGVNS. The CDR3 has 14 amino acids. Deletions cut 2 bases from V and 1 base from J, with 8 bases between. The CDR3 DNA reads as TGTGCCAGCAGTGAAACCCCCGGGAACACTGAAGCTTTCTTT. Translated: CASSETPGNTEAFF. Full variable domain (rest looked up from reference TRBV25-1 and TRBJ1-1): EADIYQTPRYLVIGTGKKITLECSQTMGHDKMYWYQQDPGMELHLIHYSYGVNSTEKGDLSSESTVSRIRTEHFPLTLESARPSHTSQYLCASSETPGNTEAFFGQGTRLTVV.

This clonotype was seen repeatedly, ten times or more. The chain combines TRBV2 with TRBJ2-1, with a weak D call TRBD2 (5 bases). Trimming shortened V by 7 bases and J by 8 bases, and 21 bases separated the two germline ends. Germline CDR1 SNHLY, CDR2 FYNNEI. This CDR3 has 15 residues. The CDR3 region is CASTSFGEGGHEQFF. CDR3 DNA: TGTGCCAGCACCTCGTTCGGGGAAGGAGGCCATGAGCAGTTCTTC.

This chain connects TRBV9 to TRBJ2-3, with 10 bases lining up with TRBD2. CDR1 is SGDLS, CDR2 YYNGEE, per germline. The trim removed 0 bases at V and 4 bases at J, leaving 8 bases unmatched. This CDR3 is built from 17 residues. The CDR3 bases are TGTGCCAGCAGCGTAGCTAGCGGGGGCGAGGTTGCAGATACGCAGTATTTT. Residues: CASSVASGGEVADTQYF.

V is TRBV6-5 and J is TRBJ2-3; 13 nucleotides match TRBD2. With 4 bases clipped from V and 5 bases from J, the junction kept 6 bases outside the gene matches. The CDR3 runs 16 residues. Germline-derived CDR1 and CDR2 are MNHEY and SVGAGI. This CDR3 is CASSSGLAGLVDTQYF. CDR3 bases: TGTGCCAGCAGTTCGGGACTAGCGGGACTCGTAGATACGCAGTATTTT.

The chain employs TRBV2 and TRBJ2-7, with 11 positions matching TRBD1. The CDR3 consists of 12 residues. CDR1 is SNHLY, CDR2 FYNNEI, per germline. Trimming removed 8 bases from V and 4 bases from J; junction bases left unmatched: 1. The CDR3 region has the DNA TGTGCCAGCGGGGACAGGGGGTACGAGCAGTACTTC. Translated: CASGDRGYEQYF.

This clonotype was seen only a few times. CDR3 sequence reads: CASGGLAGGSETQYF. CDR3 nucleotide sequence: TGCGCCAGCGGGGGACTAGCGGGAGGCTCAGAGACCCAGTACTTC. The chain links TRBV5-1 to TRBJ2-5, with 15 nucleotides matching TRBD2. The CDR3 consists of 15 residues. The V and J ends lost 7 bases and 4 bases, in that order; junction bases with no gene match: 5. Germline CDR1 is SGHRS and CDR2 is YFSETQ.